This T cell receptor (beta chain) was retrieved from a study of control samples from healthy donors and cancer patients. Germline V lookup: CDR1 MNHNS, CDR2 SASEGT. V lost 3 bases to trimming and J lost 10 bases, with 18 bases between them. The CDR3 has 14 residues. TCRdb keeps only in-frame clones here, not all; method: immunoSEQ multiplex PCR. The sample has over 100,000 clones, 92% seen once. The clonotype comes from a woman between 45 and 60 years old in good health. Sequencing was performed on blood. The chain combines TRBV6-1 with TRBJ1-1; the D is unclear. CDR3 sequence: CASSDQTWRAGAFF. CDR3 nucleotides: TGTGCCAGCAGTGACCAAACGTGGAGGGCAGGAGCTTTCTTT.